Sequencing of this T cell receptor (beta chain) was carried out in a study of T cell responses to AZD1222 COVID-19 vaccine. In the study overall: Pooling covered second doses at about 4 or about 12 weeks.

Libraries were prepared by immunoSEQ multiplex PCR; TCRdb keeps only in-frame clonotypes and omits some of them. The sample records over 140,000 clones, around 90% being singletons. Comment on this clone: Its antigen remains unknown.

Study-wide points: Clonal diversity may have been underestimated, and the donors were mostly white British, with more females than males. Baseline serology detected seropositivity in only five to seven AZD1222 recipients. Unmutated variant regions reportedly attract nearly half of all spike-specific TCRs.

V shed 2 bases, J shed 5 bases, and the junction held 16 bases outside the gene matches. This CDR3 region has 19 residues. Germline CDR1 reads SGHDT; CDR2 reads YYEEEE. The input for sequencing was peripheral blood, taken on day 0 of AZD1222 vaccination. The TCR was taken from an adult in good health. The chain carries TRBV5-6 and TRBJ1-1; 12 nucleotides agree with TRBD1. The CDR3 sequence: CASSFLTGTGGARGTEAFF. The CDR3 bases are TGTGCCAGCAGCTTTCTAACCGGGACAGGGGGCGCCAGGGGTACTGAAGCTTTCTTT.